This TCR beta chain comes out of a study of blood T cell repertoires in COVID-19. The table came from immunoSEQ multiplex PCR; TCRdb's copy has only in-frame clones and leaves some out. The sample records fewer than 85,000 clones, roughly 88% being singletons. Between the trimmed V and J ends, which lost 7 bases and 7 bases, there was a span of 14 bases. The CDR3 runs 12 residues. Germline CDR1 reads GTSNPN; CDR2 reads SVGIG (reference sequence). Sequences were obtained from peripheral blood. The clonotype comes from a woman between 50 and 59 years old in a cohort sampled during active COVID-19. J is TRBJ2-1 and V is TRBV30; a weak D match, TRBD2 (6 bases). DNA for the CDR3: TGTGCCTTGGGGACTCCGAGGAATGAGCAGTTCTTC. Protein product: CALGTPRNEQFF.